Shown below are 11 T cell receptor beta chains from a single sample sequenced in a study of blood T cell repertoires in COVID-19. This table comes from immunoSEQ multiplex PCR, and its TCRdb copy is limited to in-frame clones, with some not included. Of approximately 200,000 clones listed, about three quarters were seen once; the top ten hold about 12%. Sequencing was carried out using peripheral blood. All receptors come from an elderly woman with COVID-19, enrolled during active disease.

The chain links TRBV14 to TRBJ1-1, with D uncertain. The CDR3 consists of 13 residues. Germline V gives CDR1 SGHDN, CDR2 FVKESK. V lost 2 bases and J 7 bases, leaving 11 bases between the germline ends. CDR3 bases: TGTGCCAGCAGCCAAACCCGGCACAGTGAAGCTTTCTTT. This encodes CASSQTRHSEAFF.

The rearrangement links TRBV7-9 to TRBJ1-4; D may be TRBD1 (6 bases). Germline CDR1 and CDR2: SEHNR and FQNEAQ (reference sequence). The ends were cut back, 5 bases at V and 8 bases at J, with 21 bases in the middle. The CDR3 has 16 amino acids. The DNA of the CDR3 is TGTGCCAGCAGCCCCCGGTCCTCAGGGGCAGAGGAAAAACTGTTTTTT. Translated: CASSPRSSGAEEKLFF.

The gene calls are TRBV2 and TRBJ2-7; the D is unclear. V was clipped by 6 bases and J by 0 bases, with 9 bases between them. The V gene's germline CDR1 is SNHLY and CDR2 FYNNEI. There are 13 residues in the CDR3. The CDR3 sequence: CASRLSYSYEQYF. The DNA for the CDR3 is TGTGCCAGCAGGCTATCCTACTCCTACGAGCAGTACTTC.

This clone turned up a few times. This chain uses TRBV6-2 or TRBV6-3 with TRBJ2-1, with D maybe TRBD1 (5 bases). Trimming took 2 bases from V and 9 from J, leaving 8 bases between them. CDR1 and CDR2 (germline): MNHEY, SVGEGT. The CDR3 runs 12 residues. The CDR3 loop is CASSYRGSEQFF. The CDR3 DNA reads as TGTGCCAGCAGTTACAGGGGTTCTGAGCAGTTCTTC.

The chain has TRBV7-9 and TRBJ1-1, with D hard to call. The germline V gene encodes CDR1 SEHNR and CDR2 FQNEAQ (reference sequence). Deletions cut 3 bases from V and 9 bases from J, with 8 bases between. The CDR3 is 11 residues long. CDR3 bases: TGTGCCAGCAGCTTCGCGGATCAAGCTTTCTTT. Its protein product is CASSFADQAFF.

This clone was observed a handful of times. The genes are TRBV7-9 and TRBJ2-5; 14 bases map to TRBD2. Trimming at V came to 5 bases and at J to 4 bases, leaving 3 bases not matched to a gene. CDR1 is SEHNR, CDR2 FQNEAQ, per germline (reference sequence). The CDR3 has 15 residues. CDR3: CASSLGTSGGETQYF. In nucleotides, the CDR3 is TGTGCCAGCAGCCTCGGGACTAGCGGGGGAGAGACCCAGTACTTC.

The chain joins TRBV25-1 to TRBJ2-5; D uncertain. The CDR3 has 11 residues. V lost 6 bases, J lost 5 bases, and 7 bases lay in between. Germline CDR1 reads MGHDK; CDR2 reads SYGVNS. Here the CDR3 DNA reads TGTGCCAGCAGCTTCGGGGAGACCCAGTACTTC. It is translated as CASSFGETQYF.

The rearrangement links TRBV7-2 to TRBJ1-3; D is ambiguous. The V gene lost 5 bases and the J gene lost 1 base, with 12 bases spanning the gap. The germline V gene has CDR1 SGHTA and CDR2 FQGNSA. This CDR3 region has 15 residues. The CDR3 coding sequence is TGTGCCAGCAGCCCCCGGGAGGGATCTGGAAACACCATATATTTT. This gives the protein CASSPREGSGNTIYF.

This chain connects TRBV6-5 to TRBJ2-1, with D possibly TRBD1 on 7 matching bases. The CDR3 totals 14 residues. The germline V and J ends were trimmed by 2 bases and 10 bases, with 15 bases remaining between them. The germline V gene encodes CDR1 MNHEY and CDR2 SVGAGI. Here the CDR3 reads CASSYGRGTPEQFF. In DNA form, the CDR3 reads TGTGCCAGCAGTTACGGCAGGGGGACTCCGGAGCAGTTCTTC.

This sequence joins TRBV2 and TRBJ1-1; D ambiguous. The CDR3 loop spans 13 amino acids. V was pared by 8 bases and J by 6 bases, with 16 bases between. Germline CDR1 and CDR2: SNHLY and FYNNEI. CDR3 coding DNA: TGTGCCAGCGGACTTCGTTGGTCCTCTGAAGCTTTCTTT. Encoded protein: CASGLRWSSEAFF.

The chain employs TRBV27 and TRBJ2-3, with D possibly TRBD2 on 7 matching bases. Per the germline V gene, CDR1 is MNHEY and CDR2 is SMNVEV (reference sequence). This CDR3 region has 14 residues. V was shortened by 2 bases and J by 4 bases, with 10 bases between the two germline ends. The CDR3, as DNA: TGTGCCAGCAGTTTAGGGGGGGGCCCAGATACGCAGTATTTT. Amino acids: CASSLGGGPDTQYF.